This T cell receptor beta chain was sequenced in a study of T cell repertoires in aging, cancer and after chemotherapy. Study summary: Patients with chronic lymphocytic leukemia were sampled before and after fludarabine- or bendamustine-based chemotherapy.

Amplification of TCR beta used genomic DNA extracted from peripheral blood. This clonotype counts as medium-sized (0.01 to 0.1%). What it binds is not known. Germline CDR1 SEHNR, CDR2 FQNEAQ (reference sequence). The CDR3 length is 15 residues. V lost 5 bases to trimming and J lost 6 bases; unmatched junction nucleotides: 8. TRB rearrangements spanning V, D and J were amplified using mixed TRB-A/B primers. TCRdb reprocessed the multiplex PCR reads via MiXCR and lists one record per CDR3 protein. Here the sample spans 6,700 or so distinct CDR3 sequences, about 20% being singletons. Study-wide results and caveats: Age-matched healthy donors had significantly more diverse, less clonal blood TCR repertoires than untreated cancer patients.

The material sequenced was blood. The chain combines TRBV7-9 with TRBJ2-3, with 10 bases fitting TRBD2. This receptor was taken from a human donor with a blood cancer. The CDR3 loop reads CASSLIAGGSDTQYF. The CDR3, as DNA: TGTGCCAGCAGCCTAATAGCGGGAGGATCGGATACGCAGTATTTT.